What follows are 28 T cell receptor beta chains derived from one specimen sequenced in a study of tumor and adjacent non-tumor tissue in lung cancer. Three rounds of nested PCR, following a modified ARM-PCR protocol, produced the TCRbeta library. TCRdb passed the multiplex PCR reads through MiXCR, listing each CDR3 protein once. Counted here are approximately 90,000 distinct CDR3 sequences, 67% occurring once; the ten biggest clones make up around 19%. This sample's RNA came from whole unsorted tissue. Sequences were obtained from lung tumor tissue. Receptor source: a man aged 60 to 75 with non-small cell lung cancer.

This clonotype was found a few times. One junction end disagrees with the germline gene, perhaps due to a read error. The V gene is TRBV14, the J gene TRBJ1-2, with a possible D match to TRBD1 (6 bases). There are 13 residues in the CDR3. Looked up from germline, CDR1 is SGHDN and CDR2 is FVKESK. The DNA of the CDR3 is TGTGCCACCAGCCAAGATATTAGGGGGGGCTGCACCTTC. Amino acid sequence: CATSQDIRGGCTF.

On this clonotype: A read error may account for a junction end that differs from germline. The J gene is TRBJ2-7, the V gene TRBV5-6, with 9 bases matching TRBD1. CDR3 length: 16 residues. Germline loops: CDR1 SGHDT, CDR2 YYEEEE. CDR3 protein: CACSWSQGTGSYEQYF. Written as DNA, the CDR3 is TGTGCCTGCAGCTGGAGCCAAGGGACAGGGAGCTACGAGCAGTACTTC.

This clonotype showed up many times. The chain uses TRBV6-6 and TRBJ2-7; 7 positions agree with TRBD2. V shed 2 bases, J shed 2 bases, and the junction held 9 bases outside the gene matches. The CDR3 sequence is 16 residues long. CDR1 and CDR2 from the germline V gene are MNHNY and SVGAGI (reference sequence). CDR3 region: CASSYGAGIGAYEQYF. In nucleotides, the CDR3 is TGTGCCAGCAGTTACGGAGCGGGGATTGGGGCCTACGAGCAGTACTTC.

In the case of this clonotype: A junction end diverges from the germline sequence, so it may reflect a read error. The chain uses TRBV6-5 and TRBJ2-7; D unclear. The CDR3 spans 17 residues. Germline CDR1 and CDR2: MNHEY and SVGAGI. CDR3 nucleotides: TGTACCAGCAGTCCCCTGGCCGGGCCTCGAGGCGCCTATGAGCAGTACTTC. This sequence encodes CTSSPLAGPRGAYEQYF.

This clonotype was detected many times. At one end, the junction sequence differs from germline, possibly due to a read error. The chain employs TRBV29-1 and TRBJ2-3; D may be TRBD1 (5 bases). The V gene's germline CDR1 is SQVTM and CDR2 ANQGSEA. The CDR3 is 12 amino acids. In DNA form, the CDR3 reads TGCAGCGTTGAAGTACTAACAGGTACGCAGTATTTT. It yields the protein CSVEVLTGTQYF.

Note on this clonotype: One junction end does not reproduce the germline sequence, and a read error may be involved. The genes are TRBV20-1 and TRBJ1-5; maybe TRBD1 (6 bases). This CDR3 contains 13 residues. Germline CDR1 and CDR2: DFQATT and SNEGSKA (reference sequence). The CDR3 region has the DNA TGCAGTGTCCAAGGACAGAGCAATCAGTCCCAGCATTTT. Encoded protein: CSVQGQSNQSQHF.

As concerns this clonotype: This may come from a read error, since a much larger clone is one base off. The CDR3 loop is CAWLSRGPYETQYF. The CDR3 DNA reads TGTGCCTGGTTGAGTAGAGGCCCCTACGAGACCCAGTACTTC. The chain is built from TRBV30 and TRBJ2-5; D is unresolved. Germline V gene data show CDR1 as GTSNPN and CDR2 as SVGIG (reference sequence). Trimming removed 5 bases from V and 5 bases from J, with 18 bases in between. The CDR3 totals 14 residues.

This clonotype is a singleton in its sample. V is TRBV11-1 and J is TRBJ1-3; D is undetermined. Germline loops: CDR1 SGHAT, CDR2 FQDESV (reference sequence). V was trimmed by 1 base and J by 8 bases, leaving 12 bases between them. This CDR3 has 14 residues. CDR3 sequence (DNA): TGTGCCAGCAGCTTAGAGGACTTTGTAGACACCATATATTTT. It yields the protein CASSLEDFVDTIYF.

Concerning this clonotype: Given a much more abundant clone one base away, this may be a read error. The chain is built from TRBV13 and TRBJ2-7; 9 positions agree with TRBD2. The CDR3 length is 19 residues. CDR1 is PRHDT, CDR2 FYEKMQ, per germline (reference sequence). After removal of 2 bases from V and 0 bases from J, the junction contained 14 bases not matched to a gene. The DNA for the CDR3 is TGTGCCAGCAGCTTATCCCTGGTTAGCGGGGGCCCTAGCTCCTACGAGCAGTACTTC. It translates to CASSLSLVSGGPSSYEQYF.

On this clonotype: This clone may be a read error of a much larger clone one base away. The chain has TRBV20-1 and TRBJ2-1, with 9 nucleotides matching TRBD2. The CDR3 is made up of 12 amino acids. Per the germline V gene, CDR1 is DFQATT and CDR2 is SNEGSKA (reference sequence). CDR3 amino acids: CNATQTSGQQFF. In DNA form, the CDR3 reads TGCAATGCTACCCAGACTAGCGGCCAGCAGTTCTTC.

Of note for this clonotype: A much larger clone differs from this one at a single base, so this may be a read error. The rearrangement joins TRBV11-2 to TRBJ2-5; maybe TRBD2 (6 bases). The length of the CDR3 is 16 residues. Trimming took off 5 bases at V and 5 bases at J, with 21 bases between the two ends. Germline assignment: CDR1 SGHAT and CDR2 FQNNGV. CDR3 region: CASSPRTGGVGETQYF. In DNA, the CDR3 is TGTGCCAGCAGCCCCCGTACTGGCGGGGTGGGGGAGACCCAGTACTTC.

Concerning this clonotype: A much larger clone lies one base from this, so it may be a read error. V usage is TRBV10-3 and J usage is TRBJ1-2, with a possible D match to TRBD1 (6 bases). The CDR3 totals 12 residues. Germline V CDR1 and CDR2: ENHRY, SYGVKD. The CDR3 reads CALSGTNYGYTF. The DNA of the CDR3 is TGTGCCCTCAGTGGGACAAACTATGGCTACACCTTC.

Worth noting for this clonotype: One base away lies a much larger clone, so this may be a sequencing read error. The V call is TRBV7-9, the J call TRBJ1-2; D not resolved. Germline V gene lookup returns CDR1 SEHNR and CDR2 FQNEAQ (reference sequence). Trimming took off 5 bases at V and 3 bases at J, with 10 bases between the two ends. This CDR3 has 13 amino acids. This chain's CDR3 is CASSTSDDYGYTF. The CDR3 DNA sequence: TGTGCCAGCAGCACATCAGATGACTATGGCTACACCTTC.

The chain joins TRBV29-1 to TRBJ2-1; D gene uncertain. Trimming stripped 0 bases from V and 3 bases from J, with 9 bases between. Germline V gene sequence: CDR1 SQVTM, CDR2 ANQGSEA. This CDR3 is built from 14 residues. CDR3 in amino acids: CSVEDRAGYNEQFF. The CDR3 coding sequence is TGCAGCGTTGAAGATCGGGCCGGCTACAATGAGCAGTTCTTC.

Regarding this clonotype: This may arise from a read error, as a much more abundant clone is one base away. The V and J genes are TRBV7-6 and TRBJ1-1, with D hard to call. Per germline, CDR1 SGHVS and CDR2 FNYEAQ. CDR3 length: 14 residues. This CDR3 is CASSRERFNTETFF. The CDR3, as DNA: TGTGCCAGCAGCCGAGAAAGGTTCAACACTGAAACTTTCTTT.

By sample fraction, this clonotype is medium-sized. CDR3 in amino acids: CASSLRGPNNYGYTF. The CDR3 nucleotides are TGTGCCAGCAGCCTAAGGGGCCCGAATAACTATGGCTACACCTTC. The chain combines TRBV11-2 with TRBJ1-2; D may be TRBD1 (5 bases). Germline CDR1 SGHAT, CDR2 FQNNGV. CDR3 size: 15 residues. V lost 5 bases and J lost 1, with 14 bases in between. Drawing the rest from reference TRBV11-2 and TRBJ1-2, the complete variable domain is EAGVAQSPRYKIIEKRQSVAFWCNPISGHATLYWYQQILGQGPKLLIQFQNNGVVDDSQLPKDRFSAERLKGVDSTLKIQPAKLEDSAVYLCASSLRGPNNYGYTFGSGTRLTVV.

This clonotype was counted only a few times. Being one base from a much bigger clone, this may be a read error. The V and J genes are TRBV10-2 and TRBJ2-2; D not resolved. Trimming left V 4 bases short and J 10 bases short, with 13 bases between. Germline values: CDR1 WSHSY, CDR2 SAAADI. This CDR3 spans 13 amino acids. DNA of the CDR3: TGCGCCAGCAGTGCCCGGAGCGCCGTGGAGCTGTTTTTT. This gives the protein CASSARSAVELFF.

Worth noting for this clonotype: A much bigger clone sits one base away, suggesting this may be a read error. The V gene is TRBV20-1, the J gene TRBJ2-3; TRBD2 aligns across 12 bases. The CDR3 is 18 amino acids. Per germline, CDR1 DFQATT and CDR2 SNEGSKA (reference sequence). The CDR3 sequence is CSALPTTTSGGITDTRYF. DNA for the CDR3: TGCAGTGCTCTCCCAACTACGACTAGCGGGGGAATAACAGATACGCGGTATTTT.

This clonotype was recorded many times. The rearrangement joins TRBV10-1 to TRBJ1-6, with 8 bases lining up with TRBD1. The ends lost 7 bases at V and 4 bases at J; junction bases unmatched: 6. The CDR3 sequence is 15 residues long. Germline assignment: CDR1 WNHNN and CDR2 SYGVQD (reference sequence). CDR3 loop: CASIRGLWYNSPLHF. The CDR3 DNA is TGCGCCAGCATCAGGGGGCTTTGGTATAATTCACCCCTCCACTTT.

Remarks on this clonotype: A junction boundary mismatches the germline segment, possibly from a read error. The rearrangement uses TRBV6-1 and TRBJ2-1; 8 bases are a match to TRBD2. From germline, CDR1 is MNHNS and CDR2 SASEGT. This CDR3 spans 15 amino acids. CDR3 DNA: TGTGCCAGAAGTGCTACCGGGACTAGTAGGAATGAGCAGTTTTTC. Protein product: CARSATGTSRNEQFF.

This clonotype was observed a single time. The CDR3 protein is CASSLVVTVPIDTQYF. The CDR3 bases are TGTGCCAGCAGCTTAGTGGTCACGGTCCCCATAGATACGCAGTATTTT. The chain links TRBV11-3 to TRBJ2-3; D unclear. Trimming cost V 1 base and J 5 bases, with 16 bases left between them. This CDR3 has 16 amino acids. Germline assignment: CDR1 SGHNT and CDR2 YENEEA. Based on the CDR3 plus reference TRBV11-3 and TRBJ2-3, the full variable domain is EAGVVQSPRYKIIEKKQPVAFWCNPISGHNTLYWYLQNLGQGPELLIRYENEEAVDDSQLPKDRFSAERLKGVDSTLKIQPAELGDSAVYLCASSLVVTVPIDTQYFGPGTRLTVL.

The chain links TRBV7-9 to TRBJ1-2; D gene ambiguous. The germline V gene has CDR1 SEHNR and CDR2 FQNEAQ (reference sequence). Trimming stripped 5 bases from V and 4 bases from J, with 11 bases between. CDR3 length: 13 residues. The CDR3 is CASSLDGIYGYTF. The CDR3 bases are TGTGCCAGCAGCCTCGACGGAATCTATGGCTACACCTTC.

About this clonotype: The germline gene is not matched at one end of the junction; a read error may be the cause. The chain links TRBV24-1 to TRBJ2-3; TRBD1 agrees at 9 bases. This CDR3 contains 15 residues. From germline, CDR1 is KGHDR and CDR2 SFDVKD. CDR3 DNA: TGTGCCACTAGTGAGGGGGGACAGGGAGCAGATACGCAGTATTTT. This encodes CATSEGGQGADTQYF.

This clonotype has ten or more counts. The chain links TRBV20-1 to TRBJ1-5; 7 bases are a match to TRBD1. Germline trimming cut 2 bases from V and 4 bases from J; bases unmatched to any gene: 5. Germline lookup yields CDR1 DFQATT and CDR2 SNEGSKA (reference sequence). The CDR3 length is 14 residues. The CDR3 reads CSARLGGKNQPQHF. In DNA, the CDR3 is TGCAGTGCTAGATTAGGGGGCAAGAATCAGCCCCAGCATTTT.

The chain has TRBV28 and TRBJ1-5, with 7 bases identical to TRBD1. This CDR3 has 15 amino acids. The germline gives CDR1 MDHEN, CDR2 SYDVKM. The V segment lost 5 bases and the J segment 4 bases; nucleotides outside the gene matches: 8. CDR3 in amino acids: CASSARTGLNQPQHF. CDR3 in DNA: TGTGCCAGCAGTGCCCGGACAGGACTTAATCAGCCCCAGCATTTT.

This clonotype has a single count. The germline gene is not matched at one end of the junction; a read error may be the cause. V gene TRBV5-1 combines with J gene TRBJ2-7, with 7 bases lining up with TRBD1. Germline values: CDR1 SGHRS, CDR2 YFSETQ. The CDR3 is 14 residues long. CDR3 region: CASSLDRGIYDQYF. As DNA, the CDR3 is TGCGCCAGCAGCTTGGACAGGGGAATTTACGATCAGTACTTC.

This clonotype was counted a few times. This may stem from a read error, because a much larger clone lies one nucleotide away. The V and J genes are TRBV6-1 and TRBJ1-5; possible D gene TRBD1, 6 bases. Germline CDR1 reads MNHNS; CDR2 reads SASEGT. CDR3 length equals 15 residues. The V gene lost 6 bases and the J gene lost 2 bases, with 14 bases spanning the gap. CDR3: CASSLGHGGNQPQHF. CDR3 coding DNA: TGTGCCAGCAGCCTGGGACACGGGGGCAATCAGCCCCAGCATTTT.

V gene TRBV5-4 combines with J gene TRBJ2-1; D not resolved. Germline CDR1 reads SGHNT; CDR2 reads YYREEE (reference sequence). Trimming took off 7 bases at V and 8 bases at J, with 16 bases between the two ends. The CDR3 covers 13 residues. CDR3 DNA sequence: TGTGCCAGCCCTGATCCCGCATTTGATGAGCAGTTCTTC. It translates to CASPDPAFDEQFF. The complete variable domain, with remaining parts taken from reference TRBV5-4 and TRBJ2-1, reads ETGVTQSPTHLIKTRGQQVTLRCSSQSGHNTVSWYQQALGQGPQFIFQYYREEENGRGNFPPRFSGLQFPNYSSELNVNALELDDSALYLCASPDPAFDEQFFGPGTRLTVL.